This T cell receptor beta chain was sequenced during a study of blood T cell repertoires in COVID-19. Overall study context: The United States, Italy and Spain provided the acute and convalescent COVID-19 samples.

The repertoire was sequenced with immunoSEQ multiplex PCR; TCRdb's copy has only in-frame clones and lacks some. The sample includes over 200,000 clones, 80% to 90% of them seen just once. This CDR3 is 14 amino acids long. In germline, CDR1 is SGHTA, CDR2 FQGNSA. The trim removed 5 bases at V and 6 bases at J, leaving 6 bases unmatched. Input material: PBMCs or T cells enriched from blood (not recorded which). The V gene is TRBV7-2, the J gene TRBJ2-3, with 9 bases matching TRBD2. The sequence came from a woman between 50 and 59 years old who had recovered from COVID-19. The CDR3 protein is CASSHTTSGDTQYF. The CDR3 coding sequence is TGTGCCAGCAGCCACACCACTAGCGGGGATACGCAGTATTTT. Looking up the rest from reference TRBV7-2 and TRBJ2-3 gives the full variable domain: GAGVSQSPSNKVTEKGKDVELRCDPISGHTALYWYRQSLGQGLEFLIYFQGNSAPDKSGLPSDRFSAERTGGSVSTLTIQRTQQEDSAVYLCASSHTTSGDTQYFGPGTRLTVL.